This T cell receptor (beta chain) was obtained from a study of graft-versus-host responses after intestinal transplantation. Across the study: Each recipient received a multivisceral, liver-intestinal, or isolated intestinal graft. Every one of the recipients received anti-thymocyte globulin induction and afterwards took tacrolimus and steroids for approximately 3 years. The study's findings and limits: Analysis identified GvH clones in recipient marrow, with some appearing first in ileum or blood. There was an association between peak levels of circulating GvH clones and early post-transplant HvG declines.

Clones were read by immunoSEQ multiplex PCR, and TCRdb kept only the in-frame ones, dropping some. The sample lists about 130,000 clones; roughly nine tenths were seen once. V lost 6 bases to trimming and J lost 4 bases, with 9 bases between them. The germline V gene has CDR1 LNHDA and CDR2 SQIVND (reference sequence). CDR3 length equals 13 residues. In this sample, this clone turned up once. The antigen is unknown. Sequenced material: unstimulated CD4+ T cells sorted from spleen or lymph node cells, taken before intestinal transplant. This clonotype originated in a human donor who received an intestinal transplant. The chain has TRBV19 and TRBJ2-2; D gene unclear. The CDR3 DNA reads as TGTGCCAGTAGAAACTACCCCACCGGGGAGCTGTTTTTT. Protein product: CASRNYPTGELFF. Variable domain in full (rest from reference TRBV19 and TRBJ2-2): DGGITQSPKYLFRKEGQNVTLSCEQNLNHDAMYWYRQDPGQGLRLIYYSQIVNDFQKGDIAEGYSVSREKKESFPLTVTSAQKNPTAFYLCASRNYPTGELFFGEGSRLTVL.